One and the same sample provided the 30 T cell receptor beta chains below, sequenced in a study of PD-1 blockade in classical Hodgkin lymphoma. Indicated time point: cycle 4 day 1 (C4D1), after more than five weeks of nivolumab. Autologous stem cell transplantation was followed by relapse in every patient, and brentuximab vedotin exposure varied. Negative magnetic selection isolated CD4+ T cells from thawed PBMCs. Clones were read by immunoSEQ multiplex PCR, and TCRdb kept only the in-frame ones, dropping some. The table shows some 30,000 clones, with approximately 85% occurring only once. The sequencing used CD4+ T cells from blood, collected before the fourth cycle of nivolumab. The source is a human donor with classical Hodgkin lymphoma.

This clone has more than one count but fewer than ten. The chain employs TRBV5-5 and TRBJ2-7; D not resolved. Germline loops: CDR1 SGHKS, CDR2 YYEKEE (reference sequence). The CDR3 sequence is 13 residues long. V was pared by 0 bases and J by 3 bases, with 7 bases between. The CDR3 DNA reads as TGTGCCAGCAGCTTGGTGTCCAGCTACGAGCAGTACTTC. Its protein product is CASSLVSSYEQYF. The variable domain in full, completed from reference TRBV5-5 and TRBJ2-7, reads DAGVTQSPTHLIKTRGQQVTLRCSPISGHKSVSWYQQVLGQGPQFIFQYYEKEERGRGNFPDRFSARQFPNYSSELNVNALLLGDSALYLCASSLVSSYEQYFGPGTRLTVT.

This clone was counted only a few times. This rearrangement joins TRBV18 to TRBJ1-2; maybe TRBD1 (6 bases). The germline V gene encodes CDR1 KGHSH and CDR2 LQKENI. The CDR3 spans 13 residues. V was trimmed by 4 bases and J by 6 bases, leaving 12 bases between them. The CDR3 loop is CASSLQEGDGYTF. The CDR3 DNA is TGTGCCAGCTCACTACAGGAGGGGGATGGCTACACCTTC.

The rearrangement uses TRBV5-6 and TRBJ1-1, with D perhaps matching TRBD1 (6 bases). Germline loops: CDR1 SGHDT, CDR2 YYEEEE. The CDR3 consists of 14 residues. V was shortened by 4 bases and J by 3 bases, with 13 bases between the two germline ends. The CDR3 here is CASSGGGRHTEAFF. DNA of the CDR3: TGTGCCAGCAGCGGCGGGGGCCGGCACACTGAAGCTTTCTTT. The whole variable domain, remainder taken from reference TRBV5-6 and TRBJ1-1, is DAGVTQSPTHLIKTRGQQVTLRCSPKSGHDTVSWYQQALGQGPQFIFQYYEEEERQRGNFPDRFSGHQFPNYSSELNVNALLLGDSALYLCASSGGGRHTEAFFGQGTRLTVV.

The chain joins TRBV7-2 to TRBJ2-7, with 7 bases that match TRBD2. The CDR3 is 14 amino acids. The germline V gene has CDR1 SGHTA and CDR2 FQGNSA. V shed 6 bases and J 2 bases; nucleotides not matched to a gene: 7. The CDR3 here is CASSAVLATYEQYF. CDR3 bases: TGTGCCAGCAGTGCGGTACTAGCGACCTACGAGCAGTACTTC.

This clone occurred once. The chain employs TRBV28 and TRBJ1-1; D remains ambiguous. Between the trimmed V and J ends, which lost 4 bases and 0 bases, there was a span of 15 bases. In germline, CDR1 is MDHEN, CDR2 SYDVKM. This CDR3 has 16 residues. Written as DNA, the CDR3 is TGTGCCAGCAGTTCTCCGTCCAGCAGAATGAACACTGAAGCTTTCTTT. Protein: CASSSPSSRMNTEAFF. Using reference TRBV28 and TRBJ1-1 for the parts outside the CDR3, the full variable domain is DVKVTQSSRYLVKRTGEKVFLECVQDMDHENMFWYRQDPGLGLRLIYFSYDVKMKEKGDIPEGYSVSREKKERFSLILESASTNQTSMYLCASSSPSSRMNTEAFFGQGTRLTVV.

This clone was counted once. The rearrangement uses TRBV6-1 and TRBJ1-5; D not resolved. The ends were cut back, 8 bases at V and 0 bases at J, with 8 bases in the middle. Germline CDR1 reads MNHNS; CDR2 reads SASEGT. This CDR3 is 13 amino acids long. CDR3 coding DNA: TGTGCCAGCTGCGAGCATAGCAATCAGCCCCAGCATTTT. This translates into CASCEHSNQPQHF.

This clone was observed a handful of times. The V gene is TRBV6-1, the J gene TRBJ1-1; 8 nucleotides align to TRBD1. CDR1 MNHNS and CDR2 SASEGT come from the germline V gene. The CDR3 is 12 residues long. After removal of 10 bases from V and 6 bases from J, the junction contained 7 bases not matched to a gene. CDR3 in DNA: TGTGCCACGACGACAGGGGCCTCTGAAGCTTTCTTT. Translation: CATTTGASEAFF.

The chain is built from TRBV7-2 and TRBJ2-2; 10 bases are shared with TRBD2. Germline lookup yields CDR1 SGHTA and CDR2 FQGNSA. CDR3 size: 17 residues. The V gene end was trimmed by 2 bases and the J gene end by 0 bases; junction bases not matched to a gene: 3. This CDR3 is CASSLPSGGANTGELFF. CDR3 coding DNA: TGTGCCAGCAGCTTACCTAGCGGGGGTGCGAACACCGGGGAGCTGTTTTTT.

CDR3 nucleotides: TGTGCCAGCAGCTCCGGGACAGGGGGCGCGGAGACCCAGTACTTC. As protein: CASSSGTGGAETQYF. V is TRBV7-6 and J is TRBJ2-5; 12 bases match TRBD1. V shed 4 bases, J shed 5 bases, and the junction held 5 bases outside the gene matches. Germline loops: CDR1 SGHVS, CDR2 FNYEAQ. The CDR3 loop spans 15 amino acids.

This chain joins TRBV6-5 and TRBJ2-1, with D unresolved. V lost 5 bases, J lost 0 bases, and 5 bases lay in between. The length of the CDR3 is 13 residues. Germline V lookup: CDR1 MNHEY, CDR2 SVGAGI. Here the CDR3 reads CASSMSSYNEQFF. For the CDR3, the DNA is TGTGCCAGCAGTATGAGCTCCTACAATGAGCAGTTCTTC.

This chain connects TRBV5-6 to TRBJ2-7; D not resolved. The germline gives CDR1 SGHDT, CDR2 YYEEEE. CDR3 length: 13 amino acids. Deletions cut 2 bases from V and 3 bases from J, with 9 bases between. In nucleotides, the CDR3 is TGTGCCAGCAGCTTCGTCGGCCTCTACGAGCAGTACTTC. Its protein is CASSFVGLYEQYF.

J is TRBJ2-5 and V is TRBV5-1; 11 bases align to TRBD2. CDR1 is SGHRS, CDR2 YFSETQ, per germline. The CDR3 consists of 16 residues. Trimming at V came to 4 bases and at J to 2 bases, leaving 7 bases not matched to a gene. CDR3 sequence (DNA): TGCGCCAGCAGCCACGGAGGGACTAGCGGACAAGAGACCCAGTACTTC. Translated, it gives CASSHGGTSGQETQYF.

The chain uses TRBV19 and TRBJ2-6, with D perhaps being TRBD1 or TRBD2 (5 bases each). Germline V gene lookup returns CDR1 LNHDA and CDR2 SQIVND (reference sequence). This CDR3 has 16 residues. V was pared by 1 base and J by 1 base, with 8 bases between. Here the CDR3 reads CASSIGGYSGANVLTF. For the CDR3, the DNA is TGTGCCAGTAGTATAGGGGGGTATTCTGGGGCCAACGTCCTGACTTTC.

V is TRBV5-5 and J is TRBJ2-3, with D unclear. Germline loops: CDR1 SGHKS, CDR2 YYEKEE (reference sequence). The germline V and J ends were trimmed by 0 bases and 0 bases, with 11 bases remaining between them. The CDR3 contains 16 residues. CDR3 in amino acids: CASSLVTDGSTDTQYF. For the CDR3, the DNA is TGTGCCAGCAGCTTGGTAACTGACGGAAGCACAGATACGCAGTATTTT.

The rearrangement links TRBV28 to TRBJ1-1, with 9 nucleotides matching TRBD1. The CDR3 has 13 amino acids. After removal of 6 bases from V and 10 bases from J, the junction contained 9 bases not matched to a gene. CDR1 and CDR2 from the germline V gene are MDHEN and SYDVKM. The CDR3 is CASSQDRGRGAFF. CDR3 in DNA: TGTGCCAGCAGCCAGGACAGGGGCCGGGGAGCTTTCTTT. The full variable domain, its missing parts supplied by reference TRBV28 and TRBJ1-1, is DVKVTQSSRYLVKRTGEKVFLECVQDMDHENMFWYRQDPGLGLRLIYFSYDVKMKEKGDIPEGYSVSREKKERFSLILESASTNQTSMYLCASSQDRGRGAFFGQGTRLTVV.

This chain joins TRBV5-1 and TRBJ1-2, with D maybe TRBD1 (5 bases). The germline gives CDR1 SGHRS, CDR2 YFSETQ. This CDR3 has 14 amino acids. Trimming took 3 bases from V and 2 from J, leaving 11 bases between them. The CDR3, as DNA: TGCGCCAGCAGCTCGGCTGGGGGGAACTATGGCTACACCTTC. This codes for CASSSAGGNYGYTF.

Regarding this clone: Its ends do not fully match the called genes, so a read error is possible. The gene calls are TRBV6-5 and TRBJ1-2; tentative D call: TRBD1 (6 bases). The CDR3 loop spans 15 amino acids. In germline, CDR1 is MNHEY, CDR2 SVGAGI. This CDR3 reads CAGSRQALANYGYTF. The CDR3 DNA sequence: TGTGCCGGCAGCAGACAGGCGCTAGCTAACTATGGCTACACCTTC.

The chain employs TRBV5-4 and TRBJ2-7; tentatively, D is TRBD1 (6 bases). The length of the CDR3 is 12 residues. V was cut by 4 bases and J by 4 bases, with 9 bases left in between. Germline V CDR1 and CDR2: SGHNT, YYREEE (reference sequence). The CDR3 loop is CASSPQGYEQYF. The DNA for the CDR3 is TGTGCCAGCAGCCCACAGGGTTACGAGCAGTACTTC.

The chain combines TRBV2 with TRBJ2-1; 10 bases are shared with TRBD2. CDR3 length: 14 residues. Germline CDR1 and CDR2: SNHLY and FYNNEI. V lost 9 bases, J lost 8 bases, and 10 bases stayed unmatched. In nucleotides, the CDR3 is TGTGCCAGGGAGGGACTAGCGCAGAGCGATGAGCAGTTCTTC. It is translated as CAREGLAQSDEQFF.

J is TRBJ1-1 and V is TRBV29-1, with 8 bases identical to TRBD1. The ends lost 1 base at V and 5 bases at J; junction bases unmatched: 12. Germline loops: CDR1 SQVTM, CDR2 ANQGSEA. CDR3 length equals 16 residues. The CDR3 spells CSVEARTGRVRTEAFF. The CDR3 region has the DNA TGCAGCGTTGAAGCCAGGACAGGGAGGGTGAGAACTGAAGCTTTCTTT.

The chain employs TRBV19 and TRBJ2-7; 12 bases align to TRBD2. The end of the DNA is better explained by TRBJ2-1, so the J call may be wrong. Germline CDR1 is LNHDA and CDR2 is SQIVND (reference sequence). This CDR3 contains 16 residues. This CDR3 reads CASSLNAGTSGPQQFF. As DNA, the CDR3 is TGTGCCAGTAGTTTAAATGCCGGGACTAGCGGGCCTCAGCAGTTCTTC.

The rearrangement uses TRBV6-5 and TRBJ1-5, with D uncertain. The CDR3 sequence is 15 residues long. V shed 5 bases and J shed 0 bases, with 11 bases lying between them. CDR1 MNHEY and CDR2 SVGAGI come from the germline V gene. As DNA, the CDR3 is TGTGCCAGCAGTGCCCGGCCCTATAGCAATCAGCCCCAGCATTTT. Its translation: CASSARPYSNQPQHF.

J is TRBJ1-6 and V is TRBV4-3; tentatively, D is TRBD1 (6 bases). Deletions cut 5 bases from V and 10 bases from J, with 9 bases between. Per germline, CDR1 LGHNA and CDR2 YSLEER. The CDR3 sequence is 12 residues long. This chain's CDR3 is CASSYRESPLHF. CDR3 nucleotides: TGCGCCAGCAGCTACAGGGAATCACCCCTCCACTTT.

V and J are TRBV30 and TRBJ1-6; D is unresolved. V gave up 0 bases and J gave up 7 bases, with 16 bases separating them. Per the germline V gene, CDR1 is GTSNPN and CDR2 is SVGIG (reference sequence). This CDR3 region has 16 residues. The CDR3 DNA sequence: TGTGCCTGGAGTGTCCCTGCGTCCCAAGGGAATTCACCCCTCCACTTT. As protein: CAWSVPASQGNSPLHF.

The chain carries TRBV6-1 and TRBJ1-4, with D perhaps matching TRBD1 (5 bases). The CDR3 has 14 amino acids. Germline CDR1 reads MNHNS; CDR2 reads SASEGT. Trimming took 5 bases from V and 7 from J, leaving 14 bases between them. The CDR3 nucleotides read TGTGCCAGCAGTCTTCAGGGTAGGGTTGAAAAACTGTTTTTT. This codes for CASSLQGRVEKLFF.

The chain links TRBV5-1 to TRBJ2-1, with a possible D match to TRBD2 (5 bases). The length of the CDR3 is 13 residues. Between the trimmed V and J ends, which lost 0 bases and 13 bases, there was a span of 14 bases. The V gene's germline CDR1 is SGHRS and CDR2 YFSETQ. The CDR3 nucleotides are TGCGCCAGCAGCTTGGGACTAAGTCCAACCCAGTTCTTC. Amino acid sequence: CASSLGLSPTQFF. Based on the CDR3 plus reference TRBV5-1 and TRBJ2-1, the full variable domain is KAGVTQTPRYLIKTRGQQVTLSCSPISGHRSVSWYQQTPGQGLQFLFEYFSETQRNKGNFPGRFSGRQFSNSRSEMNVSTLELGDSALYLCASSLGLSPTQFFGPGTRLTVL.

This clone was seen only a few times. The genes are TRBV11-2 and TRBJ1-1; 8 positions agree with TRBD1. The CDR3 is 13 residues long. Germline assignment: CDR1 SGHAT and CDR2 FQNNGV. The V gene end was trimmed by 11 bases and the J gene end by 1 base; junction bases not matched to a gene: 6. CDR3 protein: CAGGQEQNTEAFF. The DNA for the CDR3 is TGTGCCGGGGGACAGGAGCAGAACACTGAAGCTTTCTTT.

The chain carries TRBV6-1 and TRBJ1-1, with D perhaps matching TRBD1 (6 bases). The germline CDR1 and CDR2 sequences are MNHNS and SASEGT. The CDR3 is made up of 15 amino acids. V lost 3 bases and J 4 bases, leaving 15 bases between the germline ends. CDR3 sequence reads: CASSDQFRGPTEAFF. CDR3 nucleotides: TGTGCCAGCAGTGACCAGTTCCGGGGGCCCACTGAAGCTTTCTTT.

The chain is built from TRBV6-6 and TRBJ1-2; 7 bases fit TRBD1. V lost 5 bases, J lost 8 bases, and 5 bases stayed unmatched. CDR1 is MNHNY, CDR2 SVGAGI, per germline (reference sequence). The CDR3 length is 12 residues. CDR3 sequence (DNA): TGTGCCAGCAGTCGAGGACAGGAGGGCTACACCTTC. Translated: CASSRGQEGYTF.

This sequence joins TRBV6-6 and TRBJ1-1; D unresolved. Germline V lookup: CDR1 MNHNY, CDR2 SVGAGI (reference sequence). The CDR3 is 11 residues long. The germline V and J ends were trimmed by 6 bases and 8 bases, with 10 bases remaining between them. CDR3 DNA: TGTGCCAGCAGGAATATAGCCGAAGCTTTCTTT. Translated, it gives CASRNIAEAFF.